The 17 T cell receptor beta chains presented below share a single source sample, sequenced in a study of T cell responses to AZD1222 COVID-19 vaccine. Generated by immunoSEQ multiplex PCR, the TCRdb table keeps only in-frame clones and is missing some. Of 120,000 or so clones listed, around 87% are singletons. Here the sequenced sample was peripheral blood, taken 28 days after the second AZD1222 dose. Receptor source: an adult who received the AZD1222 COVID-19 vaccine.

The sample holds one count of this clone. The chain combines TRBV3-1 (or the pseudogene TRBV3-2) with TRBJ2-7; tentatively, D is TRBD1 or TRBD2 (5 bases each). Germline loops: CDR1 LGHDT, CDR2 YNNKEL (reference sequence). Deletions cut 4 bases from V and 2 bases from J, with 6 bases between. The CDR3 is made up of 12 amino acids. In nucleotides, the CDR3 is TGTGCCAGCAGCCGGGGGACCTACGAGCAGTACTTC. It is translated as CASSRGTYEQYF.

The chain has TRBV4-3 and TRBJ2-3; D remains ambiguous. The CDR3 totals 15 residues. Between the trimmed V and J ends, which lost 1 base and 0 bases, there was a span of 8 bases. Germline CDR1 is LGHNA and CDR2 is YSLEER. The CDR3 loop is CASSQGSFSTDTQYF. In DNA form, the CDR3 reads TGCGCCAGCAGCCAAGGGTCCTTTAGCACAGATACGCAGTATTTT.

DNA for the CDR3: TGTGCCAGCTCACCGACTAGGAGGGGTTGGGATAATGAGCAGTTCTTC. Its translation: CASSPTRRGWDNEQFF. V gene TRBV18 combines with J gene TRBJ2-1, with D perhaps matching TRBD2 (6 bases). The CDR3 is made up of 16 amino acids. CDR1 is KGHSH and CDR2 is LQKENI in the germline V gene. V lost 3 bases, J lost 7 bases, and 19 bases lay in between. The full variable domain, in which reference TRBV18 and TRBJ2-1 provide the parts outside the CDR3, is NAGVMQNPRHLVRRRGQEARLRCSPMKGHSHVYWYRQLPEEGLKFMVYLQKENIIDESGMPKERFSAEFPKEGPSILRIQQVVRGDSAAYFCASSPTRRGWDNEQFFGPGTRLTVL.

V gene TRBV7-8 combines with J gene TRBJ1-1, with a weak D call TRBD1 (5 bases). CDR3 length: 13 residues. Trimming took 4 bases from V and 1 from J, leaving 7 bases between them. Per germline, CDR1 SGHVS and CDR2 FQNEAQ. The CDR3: CASSSDRNTEAFF. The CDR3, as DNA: TGTGCCAGCAGCTCAGACAGGAACACTGAAGCTTTCTTT.

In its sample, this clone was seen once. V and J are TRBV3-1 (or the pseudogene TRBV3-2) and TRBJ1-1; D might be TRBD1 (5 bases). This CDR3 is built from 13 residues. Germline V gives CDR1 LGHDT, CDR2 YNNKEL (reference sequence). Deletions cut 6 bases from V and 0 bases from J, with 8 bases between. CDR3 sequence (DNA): TGTGCCAGCAGGGGACGGATGAACACTGAAGCTTTCTTT. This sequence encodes CASRGRMNTEAFF.

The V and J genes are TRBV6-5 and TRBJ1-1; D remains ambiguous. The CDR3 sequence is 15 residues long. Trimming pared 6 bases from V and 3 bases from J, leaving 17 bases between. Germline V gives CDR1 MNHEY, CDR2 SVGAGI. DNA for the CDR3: TGTGCCAGCAGACACATCTCCCGAGCTGACACTGAAGCTTTCTTT. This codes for CASRHISRADTEAFF.

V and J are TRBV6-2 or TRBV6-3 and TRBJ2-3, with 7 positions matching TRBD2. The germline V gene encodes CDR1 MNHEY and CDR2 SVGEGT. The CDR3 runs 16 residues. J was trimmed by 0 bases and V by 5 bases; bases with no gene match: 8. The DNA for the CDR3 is TGTGCCAGCAGTACTCCGCCGGGACTAAGCACAGATACGCAGTATTTT. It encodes CASSTPPGLSTDTQYF.

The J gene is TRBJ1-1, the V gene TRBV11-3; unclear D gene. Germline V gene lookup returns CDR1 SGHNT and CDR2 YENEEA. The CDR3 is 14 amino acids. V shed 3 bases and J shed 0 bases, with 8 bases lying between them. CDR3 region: CASSFTQMNTEAFF. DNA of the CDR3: TGTGCCAGCAGCTTTACACAGATGAACACTGAAGCTTTCTTT. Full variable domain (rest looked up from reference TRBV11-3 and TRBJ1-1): EAGVVQSPRYKIIEKKQPVAFWCNPISGHNTLYWYLQNLGQGPELLIRYENEEAVDDSQLPKDRFSAERLKGVDSTLKIQPAELGDSAVYLCASSFTQMNTEAFFGQGTRLTVV.

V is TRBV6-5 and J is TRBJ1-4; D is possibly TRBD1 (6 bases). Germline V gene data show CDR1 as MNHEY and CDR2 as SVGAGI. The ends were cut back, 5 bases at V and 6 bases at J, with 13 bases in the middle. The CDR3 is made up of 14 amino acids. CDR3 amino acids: CASSLGQSHEKLFF. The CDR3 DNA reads TGTGCCAGCAGTCTCGGACAGTCTCATGAAAAACTGTTTTTT.

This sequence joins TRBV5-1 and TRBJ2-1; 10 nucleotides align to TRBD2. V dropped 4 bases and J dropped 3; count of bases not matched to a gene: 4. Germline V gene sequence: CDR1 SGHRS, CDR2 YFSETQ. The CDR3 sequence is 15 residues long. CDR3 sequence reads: CASSQLAGYYNEQFF. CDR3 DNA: TGCGCCAGCAGCCAACTAGCGGGGTACTACAATGAGCAGTTCTTC.

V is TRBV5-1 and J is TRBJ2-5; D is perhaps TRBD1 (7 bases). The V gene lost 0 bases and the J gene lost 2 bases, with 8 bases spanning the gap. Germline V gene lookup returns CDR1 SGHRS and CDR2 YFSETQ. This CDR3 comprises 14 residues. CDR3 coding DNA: TGCGCCAGCAGCTTGGCAGGGGGGCAAGAGACCCAGTACTTC. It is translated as CASSLAGGQETQYF.

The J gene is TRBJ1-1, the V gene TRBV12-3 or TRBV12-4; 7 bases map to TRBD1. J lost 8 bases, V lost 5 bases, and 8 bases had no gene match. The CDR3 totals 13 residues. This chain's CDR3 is CASSPTGQTEAFF. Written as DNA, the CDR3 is TGTGCCAGCAGTCCGACGGGACAGACCGAAGCTTTCTTT.

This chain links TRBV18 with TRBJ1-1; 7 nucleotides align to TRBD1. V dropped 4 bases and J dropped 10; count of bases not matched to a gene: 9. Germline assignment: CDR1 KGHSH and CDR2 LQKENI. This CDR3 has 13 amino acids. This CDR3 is CASSQGQSKGAFF. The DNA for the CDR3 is TGTGCCAGCTCACAGGGACAGTCCAAAGGAGCTTTCTTT.

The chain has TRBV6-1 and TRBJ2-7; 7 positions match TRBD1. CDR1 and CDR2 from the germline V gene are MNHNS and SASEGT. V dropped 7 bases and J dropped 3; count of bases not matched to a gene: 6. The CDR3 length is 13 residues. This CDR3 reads CASTGQVYYEQYF. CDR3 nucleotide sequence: TGTGCCAGCACAGGACAGGTTTACTACGAGCAGTACTTC.

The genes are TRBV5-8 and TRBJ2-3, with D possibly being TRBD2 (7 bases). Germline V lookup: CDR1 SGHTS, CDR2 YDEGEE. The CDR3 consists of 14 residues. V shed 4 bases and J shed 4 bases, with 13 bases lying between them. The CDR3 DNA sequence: TGTGCCAGCAGCCTGGGGGGGGGCCCAGATACGCAGTATTTT. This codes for CASSLGGGPDTQYF.

CDR3 bases: TGTGCCAGCAGCTTAGCGAGTTCAGCAGATGGTTATCAGCCCCAGCATTTT. It is translated as CASSLASSADGYQPQHF. This chain links TRBV7-6 with TRBJ1-5; no firm D call. The ends were cut back, 0 bases at V and 5 bases at J, with 17 bases in the middle. The CDR3 consists of 17 residues. The germline V gene encodes CDR1 SGHVS and CDR2 FNYEAQ.

Here the CDR3 reads CASRTVNQPQHF. In nucleotides, the CDR3 is TGTGCCAGCCGGACAGTCAATCAGCCCCAGCATTTT. V and J are TRBV2 and TRBJ1-5; D possibly corresponds to TRBD1 (6 bases). Germline V gives CDR1 SNHLY, CDR2 FYNNEI. Trimming pared 8 bases from V and 3 bases from J, leaving 8 bases between. The CDR3 loop spans 12 amino acids.